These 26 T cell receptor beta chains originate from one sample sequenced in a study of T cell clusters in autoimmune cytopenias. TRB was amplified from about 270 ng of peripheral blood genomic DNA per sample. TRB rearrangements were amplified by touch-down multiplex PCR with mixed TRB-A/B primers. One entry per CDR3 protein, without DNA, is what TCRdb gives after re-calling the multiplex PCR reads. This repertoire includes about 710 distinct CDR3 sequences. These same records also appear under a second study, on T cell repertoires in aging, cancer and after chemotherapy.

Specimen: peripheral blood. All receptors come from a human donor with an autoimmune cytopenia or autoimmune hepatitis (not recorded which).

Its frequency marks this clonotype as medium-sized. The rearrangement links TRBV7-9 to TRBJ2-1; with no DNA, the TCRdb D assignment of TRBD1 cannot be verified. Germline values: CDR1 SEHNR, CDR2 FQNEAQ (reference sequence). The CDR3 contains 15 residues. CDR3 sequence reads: CASSSGQGVYNEQFF.

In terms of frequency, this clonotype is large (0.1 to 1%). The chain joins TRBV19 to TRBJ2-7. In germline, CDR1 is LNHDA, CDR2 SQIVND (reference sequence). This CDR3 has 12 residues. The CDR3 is CASSTGGYEQYF.

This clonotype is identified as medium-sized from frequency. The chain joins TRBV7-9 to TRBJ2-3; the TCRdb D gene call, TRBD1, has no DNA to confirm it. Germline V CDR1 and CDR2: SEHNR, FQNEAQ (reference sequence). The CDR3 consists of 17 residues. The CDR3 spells CASSLRWGSTDTDTQYF. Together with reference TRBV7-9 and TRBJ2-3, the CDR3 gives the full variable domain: DTGVSQNPRHKITKRGQNVTFRCDPISEHNRLYWYRQTLGQGPEFLTYFQNEAQLEKSRLLSDRFSAERPKGSFSTLEIQRTEQGDSAMYLCASSLRWGSTDTDTQYFGPGTRLTVL.

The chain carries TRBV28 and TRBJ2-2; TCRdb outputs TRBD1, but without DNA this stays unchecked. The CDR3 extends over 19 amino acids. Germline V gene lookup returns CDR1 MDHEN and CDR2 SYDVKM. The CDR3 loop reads CASSHPEFTGQTGDGELFF.

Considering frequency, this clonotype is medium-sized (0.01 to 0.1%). CDR3 sequence reads: CASSSGQGFNSPLHF. This sequence joins TRBV12-3 or TRBV12-4 and TRBJ1-6; TCRdb's D call, TRBD1, is unchecked because there is no DNA. CDR3 length equals 15 residues.

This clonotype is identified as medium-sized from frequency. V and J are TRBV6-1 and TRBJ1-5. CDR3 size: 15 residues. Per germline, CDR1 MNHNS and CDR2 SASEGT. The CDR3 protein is CASNPSSMSNQPQHF.

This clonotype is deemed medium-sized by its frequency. CDR3 amino acids: CASSEGQGETQYF. The rearrangement links TRBV18 to TRBJ2-5; TCRdb calls TRBD1, which cannot be checked without DNA. This CDR3 region has 13 residues. Germline V gives CDR1 KGHSH, CDR2 LQKENI.

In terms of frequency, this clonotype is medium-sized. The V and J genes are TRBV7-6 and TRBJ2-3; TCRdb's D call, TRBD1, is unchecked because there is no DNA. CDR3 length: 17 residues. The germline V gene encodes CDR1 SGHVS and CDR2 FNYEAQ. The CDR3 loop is CASSFPTGGLDTDTQYF. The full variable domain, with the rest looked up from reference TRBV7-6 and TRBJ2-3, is GAGVSQSPRYKVTKRGQDVALRCDPISGHVSLYWYRQALGQGPEFLTYFNYEAQQDKSGLPNDRFSAERPEGSISTLTIQRTEQRDSAMYRCASSFPTGGLDTDTQYFGPGTRLTVL.

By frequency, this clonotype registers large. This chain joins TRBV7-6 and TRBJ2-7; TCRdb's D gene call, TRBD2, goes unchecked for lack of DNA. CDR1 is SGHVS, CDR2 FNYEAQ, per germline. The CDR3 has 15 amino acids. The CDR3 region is CASSRLAGGRDEQYF.

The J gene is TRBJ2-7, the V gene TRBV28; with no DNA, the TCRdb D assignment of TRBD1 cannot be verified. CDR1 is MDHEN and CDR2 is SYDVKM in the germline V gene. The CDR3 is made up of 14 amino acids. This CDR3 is CASTRGLPPYEQYF.

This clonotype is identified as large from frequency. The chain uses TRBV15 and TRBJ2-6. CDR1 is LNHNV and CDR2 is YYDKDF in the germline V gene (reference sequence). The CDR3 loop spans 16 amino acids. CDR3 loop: CATSRAYGAGANVLTF.

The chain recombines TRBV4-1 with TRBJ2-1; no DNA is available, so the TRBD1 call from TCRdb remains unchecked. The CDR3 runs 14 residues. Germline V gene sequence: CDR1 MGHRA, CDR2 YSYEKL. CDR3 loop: CASSQDIPSDEQFF.

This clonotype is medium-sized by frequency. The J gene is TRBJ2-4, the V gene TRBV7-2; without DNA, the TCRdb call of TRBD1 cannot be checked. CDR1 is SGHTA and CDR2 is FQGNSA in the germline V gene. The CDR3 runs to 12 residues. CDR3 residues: CASSLGGGIQYF.

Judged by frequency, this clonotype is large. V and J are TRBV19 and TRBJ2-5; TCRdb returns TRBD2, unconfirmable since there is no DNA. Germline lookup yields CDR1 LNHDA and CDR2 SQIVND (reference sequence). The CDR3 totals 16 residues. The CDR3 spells CASSAGTSGVGETQYF.

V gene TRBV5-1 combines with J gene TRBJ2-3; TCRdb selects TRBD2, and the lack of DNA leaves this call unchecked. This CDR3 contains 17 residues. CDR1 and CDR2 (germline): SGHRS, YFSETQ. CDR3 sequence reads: CASSSGLAGAVTDTQYF. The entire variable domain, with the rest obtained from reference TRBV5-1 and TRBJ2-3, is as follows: KAGVTQTPRYLIKTRGQQVTLSCSPISGHRSVSWYQQTPGQGLQFLFEYFSETQRNKGNFPGRFSGRQFSNSRSEMNVSTLELGDSALYLCASSSGLAGAVTDTQYFGPGTRLTVL.

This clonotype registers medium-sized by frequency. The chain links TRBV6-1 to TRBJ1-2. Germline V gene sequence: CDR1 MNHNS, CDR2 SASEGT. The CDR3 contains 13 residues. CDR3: CASSESGRYGYTF.

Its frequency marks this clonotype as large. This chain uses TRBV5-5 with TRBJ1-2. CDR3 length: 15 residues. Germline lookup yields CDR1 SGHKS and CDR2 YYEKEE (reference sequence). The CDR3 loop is CASSLVAGGWNGYTF.

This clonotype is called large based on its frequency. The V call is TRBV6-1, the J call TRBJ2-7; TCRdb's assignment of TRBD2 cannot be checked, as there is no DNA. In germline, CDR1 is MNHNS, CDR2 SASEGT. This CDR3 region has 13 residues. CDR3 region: CASRASGAYEQYF.

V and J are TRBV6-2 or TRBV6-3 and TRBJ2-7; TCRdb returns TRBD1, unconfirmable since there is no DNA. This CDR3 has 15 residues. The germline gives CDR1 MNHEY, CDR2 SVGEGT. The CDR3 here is CASSPRSGTGYEQYF.

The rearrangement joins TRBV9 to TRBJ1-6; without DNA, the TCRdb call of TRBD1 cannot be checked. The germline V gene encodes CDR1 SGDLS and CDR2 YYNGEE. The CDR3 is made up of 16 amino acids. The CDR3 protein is CASSLNRDRENSPLHF.

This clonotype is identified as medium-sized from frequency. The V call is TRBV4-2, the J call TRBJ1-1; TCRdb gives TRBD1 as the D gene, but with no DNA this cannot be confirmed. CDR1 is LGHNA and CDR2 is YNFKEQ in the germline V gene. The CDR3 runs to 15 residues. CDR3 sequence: CASSQADREGTEAFF.

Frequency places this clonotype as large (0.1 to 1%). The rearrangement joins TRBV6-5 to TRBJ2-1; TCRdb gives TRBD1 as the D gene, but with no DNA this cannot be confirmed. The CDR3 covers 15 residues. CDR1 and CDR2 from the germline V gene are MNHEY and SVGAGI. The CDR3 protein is CASSTRGRTHNEQFF.

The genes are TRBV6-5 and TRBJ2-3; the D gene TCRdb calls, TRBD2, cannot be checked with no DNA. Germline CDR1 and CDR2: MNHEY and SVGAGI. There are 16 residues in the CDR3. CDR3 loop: CASRRGTSGGGHTQYF.

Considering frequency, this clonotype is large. The CDR3 here is CASSHGQGRAYEQYF. The chain joins TRBV27 to TRBJ2-7; TCRdb proposes TRBD1, but this gene call is untestable without DNA. The V gene's germline CDR1 is MNHEY and CDR2 SMNVEV (reference sequence). This CDR3 has 15 amino acids.

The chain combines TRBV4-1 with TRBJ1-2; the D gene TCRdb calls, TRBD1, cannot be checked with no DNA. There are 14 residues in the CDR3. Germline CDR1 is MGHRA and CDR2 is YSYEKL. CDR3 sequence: CASSHMTGEYGYTF.

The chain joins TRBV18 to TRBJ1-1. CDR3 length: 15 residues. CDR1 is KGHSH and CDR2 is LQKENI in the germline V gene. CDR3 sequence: CASSPPGGGLTEAFF.